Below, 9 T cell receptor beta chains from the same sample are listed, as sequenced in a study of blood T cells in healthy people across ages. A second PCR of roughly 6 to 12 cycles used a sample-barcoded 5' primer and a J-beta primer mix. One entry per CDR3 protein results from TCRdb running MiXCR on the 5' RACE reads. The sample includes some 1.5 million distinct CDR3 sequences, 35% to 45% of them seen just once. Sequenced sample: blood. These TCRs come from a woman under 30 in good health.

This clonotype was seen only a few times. CDR3 DNA: TGTGCCAGCAGCCCAGGACAGGGGGCATCCTACACTGAAGCTTTCTTT. Translation: CASSPGQGASYTEAFF. V gene TRBV7-9 combines with J gene TRBJ1-1; 11 nucleotides match TRBD1. The V gene's germline CDR1 is SEHNR and CDR2 FQNEAQ (reference sequence). This CDR3 is built from 16 residues. Germline trimming cut 5 bases from V and 3 bases from J; bases unmatched to any gene: 8.

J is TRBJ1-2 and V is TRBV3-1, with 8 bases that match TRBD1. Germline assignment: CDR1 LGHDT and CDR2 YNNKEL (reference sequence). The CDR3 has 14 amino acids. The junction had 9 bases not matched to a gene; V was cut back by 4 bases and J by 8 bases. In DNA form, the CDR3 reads TGTGCCAGCAGCCGACAGGGGACGGGTGGGGGCTACACCTTC. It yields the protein CASSRQGTGGGYTF.

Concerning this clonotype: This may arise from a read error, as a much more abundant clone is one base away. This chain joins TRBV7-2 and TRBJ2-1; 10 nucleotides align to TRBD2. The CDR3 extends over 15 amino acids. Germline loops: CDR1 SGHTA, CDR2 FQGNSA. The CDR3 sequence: CANSLERGGYNEQFF. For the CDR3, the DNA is TGTGCCAACAGCTTAGAGCGGGGGGGCTACAATGAGCAGTTCTTC.

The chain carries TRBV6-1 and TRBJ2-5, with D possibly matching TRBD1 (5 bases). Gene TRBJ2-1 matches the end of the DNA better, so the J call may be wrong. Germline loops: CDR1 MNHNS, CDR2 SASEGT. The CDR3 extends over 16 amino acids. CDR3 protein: CASTPLGHRYQETQFF. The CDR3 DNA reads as TGTGCCAGCACCCCCTTGGGGCACAGGTACCAAGAGACCCAGTTCTTC.

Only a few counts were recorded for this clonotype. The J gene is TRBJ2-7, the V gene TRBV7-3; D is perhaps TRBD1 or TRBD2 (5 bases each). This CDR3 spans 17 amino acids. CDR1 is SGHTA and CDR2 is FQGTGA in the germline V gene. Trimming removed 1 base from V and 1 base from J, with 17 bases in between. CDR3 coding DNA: TGTGCCAGCAGCTTAAATCTTGCGAGGGGAACATCCTACGAGCAGTACTTC. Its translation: CASSLNLARGTSYEQYF.

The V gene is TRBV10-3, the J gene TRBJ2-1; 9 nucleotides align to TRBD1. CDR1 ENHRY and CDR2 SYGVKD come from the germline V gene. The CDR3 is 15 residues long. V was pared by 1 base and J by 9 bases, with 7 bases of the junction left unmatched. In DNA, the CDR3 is TGTGCCATCAGTGAGTTTCCGGGACAGGGAAGTGAGCAGTTCTTC. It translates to CAISEFPGQGSEQFF.

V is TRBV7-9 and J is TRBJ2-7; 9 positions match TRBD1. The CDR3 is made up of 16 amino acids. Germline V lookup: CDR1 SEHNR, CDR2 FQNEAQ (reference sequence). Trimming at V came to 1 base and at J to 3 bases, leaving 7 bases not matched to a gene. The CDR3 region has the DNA TGTGCCAGCAGCTTAGGTTTGGCGGGACAGGGCTACGAGCAGTACTTC. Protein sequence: CASSLGLAGQGYEQYF. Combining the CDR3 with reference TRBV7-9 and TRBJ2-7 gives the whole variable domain DTGVSQNPRHKITKRGQNVTFRCDPISEHNRLYWYRQTLGQGPEFLTYFQNEAQLEKSRLLSDRFSAERPKGSFSTLEIQRTEQGDSAMYLCASSLGLAGQGYEQYFGPGTRLTVT.

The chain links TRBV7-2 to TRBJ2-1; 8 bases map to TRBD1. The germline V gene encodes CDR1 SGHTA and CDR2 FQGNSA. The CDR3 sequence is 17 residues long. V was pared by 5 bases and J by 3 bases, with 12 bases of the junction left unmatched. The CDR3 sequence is CASSGRTGWSGYNEQFF. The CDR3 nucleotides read TGTGCCAGCAGCGGCCGGACAGGGTGGTCAGGCTACAATGAGCAGTTCTTC.

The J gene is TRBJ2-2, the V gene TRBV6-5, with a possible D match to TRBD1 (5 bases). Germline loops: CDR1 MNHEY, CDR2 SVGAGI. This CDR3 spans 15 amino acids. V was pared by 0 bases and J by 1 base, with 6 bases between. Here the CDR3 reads CASSYSTENTGELFF. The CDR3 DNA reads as TGTGCCAGCAGTTACTCGACAGAGAACACCGGGGAGCTGTTTTTT.